This T cell receptor (beta chain) was captured in a study of post-analysis software for immune sequencing data. Study as a whole: Progressive-relapsing, secondary progressive and relapsing-remitting multiple sclerosis were among the disease courses included. Findings and caveats of the study: Samples from one preparation batch, clustered by F measure, grouped strongly together. Controls showed lower frequencies than patients for roughly 5 TRBV segments, and TRBV5-6, TRBV5-1 and TRBV20-1 were among these.

As for this clonotype: Its target is unknown.

Libraries were made from TCR beta cDNA, and they carried unique molecular identifiers. From around 1 to 10 million T cells, hundreds of thousands of cDNA molecules were obtained. TCRdb recomputed calls from the PCR reads with MiXCR, one row per CDR3 protein. The sample has hundreds of thousands of distinct CDR3 sequences, 25% to 30% seen once; the top ten hold around 0.55%. The V gene lost 0 bases and the J gene lost 0 bases, with 17 bases spanning the gap. Germline assignment: CDR1 LGHDT and CDR2 YNNKEL (reference sequence). This CDR3 region has 18 residues. The sequence derives from a girl under 18 with multiple sclerosis. V is TRBV3-1 and J is TRBJ2-5; no reliable D call. The sequenced sample was blood. CDR3 coding DNA: TGTGCCAGCAGCCAAGATTATCCCGGCAGTTATTACCAAGAGACCCAGTACTTC. It translates to CASSQDYPGSYYQETQYF.